This TCR beta chain originates from a study of neurological immune-mediated disorders. Germline assignment: CDR1 LNHDA and CDR2 SQIVND (reference sequence). Trimming took off 9 bases at V and 4 bases at J, with 18 bases between the two ends. This CDR3 is 14 amino acids long. A 10-nucleotide random UMI tagged transcripts in template-switch 5'RACE cDNA synthesis. The output of every sequencing run, over 190 million TCR-beta sequences, came from 15-18 subjects. MiXCR was run by TCRdb on the 5' RACE reads, yielding one entry per CDR3 protein. The sample contains roughly 39,000 distinct CDR3 sequences, 7% to 8.5% of which appear only once. Notes on the study in general: The absence of shared CDR3 amino acid sequences among expanded clones across subjects suggests private repertoires in all groups.

Sorted libraries were made with about a million CD4+ or CD8+ T cells. As for this clonotype: Its antigen is currently unknown.

This chain links TRBV19 with TRBJ1-1, with a tentative D call TRBD1 (5 bases). The sample consisted of CD4+ T cells from blood. This sequence originates from a man aged 45-60 years in good health. CDR3 DNA: TGTGCCAGCGCGCAGGGTCCACAAGGCACTGAAGCTTTCTTT. Protein product: CASAQGPQGTEAFF. Drawing the rest from reference TRBV19 and TRBJ1-1, the complete variable domain is DGGITQSPKYLFRKEGQNVTLSCEQNLNHDAMYWYRQDPGQGLRLIYYSQIVNDFQKGDIAEGYSVSREKKESFPLTVTSAQKNPTAFYLCASAQGPQGTEAFFGQGTRLTVV.